Below are 28 T cell receptor beta chains sequenced from a single sample in a study of blood T cell repertoires in COVID-19. The repertoire was sequenced with immunoSEQ multiplex PCR; TCRdb's copy has only in-frame clones and lacks some. The profile shows 130,000 or so clones, around 83% of them singletons. The sequenced sample was PBMCs or T cells enriched from blood (not recorded which). The receptors shown here come from a man aged 45 to 65 who had recovered from COVID-19.

The chain joins TRBV19 to TRBJ1-3, with D maybe TRBD1 (5 bases). Trimming shortened V by 7 bases and J by 2 bases, and 18 bases separated the two germline ends. Germline CDR1 and CDR2: LNHDA and SQIVND (reference sequence). CDR3 length: 16 amino acids. Here the CDR3 DNA reads TGTGCCAGTATGCGGGAGGGGTGGAAGGCTGGAAACACCATATATTTT. Translating gives CASMREGWKAGNTIYF. The full variable domain, rest sourced from reference TRBV19 and TRBJ1-3, is DGGITQSPKYLFRKEGQNVTLSCEQNLNHDAMYWYRQDPGQGLRLIYYSQIVNDFQKGDIAEGYSVSREKKESFPLTVTSAQKNPTAFYLCASMREGWKAGNTIYFGEGSWLTVV.

This chain links TRBV5-1 with TRBJ1-6, with a tentative D call TRBD1 (5 bases). This CDR3 comprises 15 residues. Between the trimmed V and J ends, which lost 0 bases and 7 bases, there was a span of 11 bases. Germline CDR1 is SGHRS and CDR2 is YFSETQ. This chain's CDR3 is CASSLAQPGNSPLHF. CDR3 DNA: TGCGCCAGCAGCTTGGCCCAGCCAGGGAATTCACCCCTCCACTTT.

V usage is TRBV6-6 and J usage is TRBJ1-2; 8 positions agree with TRBD1. V was clipped by 8 bases and J by 4 bases; unmatched bases: 0. Per the germline V gene, CDR1 is MNHNY and CDR2 is SVGAGI (reference sequence). CDR3 length equals 11 residues. CDR3 protein: CASGQGYGYTF. The CDR3 DNA is TGTGCCAGCGGACAGGGCTATGGCTACACCTTC.

This clone has a single count. This chain links TRBV28 with TRBJ1-5; weak D call: TRBD1 (5 bases). V was pared by 11 bases and J by 1 base, with 18 bases between. CDR3 size: 15 residues. Germline V gene lookup returns CDR1 MDHEN and CDR2 SYDVKM. The CDR3 DNA reads TGTGCCTCGACCGGTCCAGGGAGGAGCAATCAGCCCCAGCATTTT. Translation gives CASTGPGRSNQPQHF.

The chain uses TRBV6-5 and TRBJ2-3, with no clear D. The CDR3 spans 15 residues. Trimming removed 5 bases at V and 4 bases at J, with 16 bases between. Looked up from germline, CDR1 is MNHEY and CDR2 is SVGAGI. The CDR3 loop reads CASSPRPFNADTQYF. Here the CDR3 DNA reads TGTGCCAGCAGTCCCAGGCCCTTTAACGCAGATACGCAGTATTTT.

The chain carries TRBV5-1 and TRBJ1-4; 8 positions agree with TRBD1. Germline loops: CDR1 SGHRS, CDR2 YFSETQ. Trimming at V came to 6 bases and at J to 0 bases, leaving 4 bases not matched to a gene. The CDR3 runs to 15 residues. DNA of the CDR3: TGCGCCAGCACCGACAGGGGAACAACTAATGAAAAACTGTTTTTT. Amino acid sequence: CASTDRGTTNEKLFF.

This clone was counted once. V and J are TRBV3-1 (or the pseudogene TRBV3-2) and TRBJ1-4; TRBD1 aligns across 10 bases. CDR3 length: 18 amino acids. Germline V CDR1 and CDR2: LGHDT, YNNKEL (reference sequence). V lost 0 bases, J lost 4 bases, and 8 bases stayed unmatched. CDR3 protein: CASSQDNDRGLSNEKLFF. The DNA of the CDR3 is TGTGCCAGCAGCCAAGATAACGACAGGGGGCTTAGTAATGAAAAACTGTTTTTT.

V and J are TRBV14 and TRBJ2-3, with 11 bases that match TRBD2. The CDR3 spans 17 residues. CDR1 and CDR2 from the germline V gene are SGHDN and FVKESK. With V trimmed by 2 bases and J by 6 bases, 10 bases remained unmatched. CDR3 nucleotide sequence: TGTGCCAGCAGCCAACTGACTATAGCGGGAGGGCGGGATACGCAGTATTTT. Residues: CASSQLTIAGGRDTQYF.

V is TRBV2 and J is TRBJ1-5; 9 bases line up with TRBD1. Germline CDR1 and CDR2: SNHLY and FYNNEI. This CDR3 spans 16 amino acids. With V trimmed by 5 bases and J by 0 bases, 5 bases remained unmatched. CDR3 sequence: CASSFQGQGSNQPQHF. The CDR3 DNA is TGTGCCAGCAGTTTTCAGGGACAGGGTAGCAATCAGCCCCAGCATTTT.

This chain connects TRBV7-6 to TRBJ1-1; TRBD1 matches 7 bases. The length of the CDR3 is 15 residues. J lost 4 bases, V lost 5 bases, and 10 bases had no gene match. Germline CDR1 is SGHVS and CDR2 is FNYEAQ. Written as DNA, the CDR3 is TGTGCCAGCAGCCTCTGGCAGGGACAGATCACTGAAGCTTTCTTT. It codes for CASSLWQGQITEAFF.

The chain uses TRBV2 and TRBJ2-5; 9 bases line up with TRBD1. The length of the CDR3 is 16 residues. Germline V gene lookup returns CDR1 SNHLY and CDR2 FYNNEI. Trimming took 1 base from V and 4 from J; bases not matched to a gene: 7. The CDR3 DNA follows: TGTGCCAGCAGTGAAGGGGGACAGGGAACCCTAGAGACCCAGTACTTC. It translates to CASSEGGQGTLETQYF. Based on the CDR3 plus reference TRBV2 and TRBJ2-5, the full variable domain is EPEVTQTPSHQVTQMGQEVILRCVPISNHLYFYWYRQILGQKVEFLVSFYNNEISEKSEIFDDQFSVERPDGSNFTLKIRSTKLEDSAMYFCASSEGGQGTLETQYFGPGTRLLVL.

V is TRBV7-2 and J is TRBJ2-3, with 12 bases lining up with TRBD2. The trim removed 5 bases at V and 0 bases at J, leaving 9 bases unmatched. Germline lookup yields CDR1 SGHTA and CDR2 FQGNSA. CDR3 length equals 18 residues. CDR3 protein: CASSPQVTSGGSTDTQYF. The CDR3 bases are TGTGCCAGCAGCCCCCAGGTGACTAGCGGGGGAAGCACAGATACGCAGTATTTT.

J is TRBJ2-7 and V is TRBV19; 8 bases match TRBD1. The V gene end was trimmed by 5 bases and the J gene end by 3 bases; junction bases not matched to a gene: 3. From germline, CDR1 is LNHDA and CDR2 SQIVND (reference sequence). CDR3 size: 13 residues. This CDR3 is CASSLGQGYEQYF. The CDR3 bases are TGTGCCAGTAGTCTAGGACAGGGCTACGAGCAGTACTTC.

The rearrangement uses TRBV28 and TRBJ2-7, with 7 positions matching TRBD2. This CDR3 region has 15 residues. The germline gives CDR1 MDHEN, CDR2 SYDVKM. With V trimmed by 6 bases and J by 3 bases, 11 bases remained unmatched. The CDR3 region has the DNA TGTGCCAGCAGCCCCCCTCACGGGGGGTTCTACGAGCAGTACTTC. Its protein is CASSPPHGGFYEQYF.

The gene calls are TRBV6-5 and TRBJ2-7; 10 bases are shared with TRBD1. The V segment lost 6 bases and the J segment 5 bases; nucleotides outside the gene matches: 7. Per germline, CDR1 MNHEY and CDR2 SVGAGI. CDR3 size: 14 residues. For the CDR3, the DNA is TGTGCCAGCAGCCGGGACAGGGGATACGACGAGCAGTACTTC. Its translation is CASSRDRGYDEQYF.

The chain carries TRBV19 and TRBJ2-5, with D perhaps TRBD2 (6 bases). With 2 bases removed from V and 5 bases from J, the gap between germline ends came to 15 bases. The V gene's germline CDR1 is LNHDA and CDR2 SQIVND (reference sequence). This CDR3 has 15 residues. CDR3 sequence: CASSIMSLGGETQYF. CDR3 nucleotide sequence: TGTGCCAGTAGTATAATGAGCCTAGGAGGGGAGACCCAGTACTTC.

The chain employs TRBV20-1 and TRBJ2-7; D might be TRBD1 (5 bases). Between the trimmed V and J ends, which lost 3 bases and 4 bases, there was a span of 7 bases. Per the germline V gene, CDR1 is DFQATT and CDR2 is SNEGSKA (reference sequence). The CDR3 is made up of 11 amino acids. The CDR3 sequence: CSASDRYEQYF. For the CDR3, the DNA is TGCAGTGCTAGTGACAGATACGAGCAGTACTTC.

The chain recombines TRBV7-3 with TRBJ1-2, with TRBD1 identical over 11 bases. The junction had 4 bases not matched to a gene; V was cut back by 4 bases and J by 6 bases. Germline loops: CDR1 SGHTA, CDR2 FQGTGA. This CDR3 is built from 14 residues. In DNA, the CDR3 is TGTGCCAGCAGCTCCGGGACAGGGGGAGATGGCTACACCTTC. Translated, it gives CASSSGTGGDGYTF.

The J gene is TRBJ2-2, the V gene TRBV10-3; D is perhaps TRBD1 (5 bases). V lost 6 bases and J lost 2, with 16 bases in between. Germline loops: CDR1 ENHRY, CDR2 SYGVKD. The CDR3 contains 16 residues. CDR3 sequence (DNA): TGTGCCATCAGCCCCCCTACAGGAGCCAACACCGGGGAGCTGTTTTTT. This codes for CAISPPTGANTGELFF.

The chain has TRBV7-2 and TRBJ2-2; 11 nucleotides line up with TRBD2. The CDR3 is 19 residues long. In germline, CDR1 is SGHTA, CDR2 FQGNSA. The V gene end was trimmed by 2 bases and the J gene end by 1 base; junction bases not matched to a gene: 9. The CDR3 loop reads CASSLHPLTSGGNTGELFF. The CDR3, as DNA: TGTGCCAGCAGCTTACATCCCTTAACTAGCGGGGGGAACACCGGGGAGCTGTTTTTT.

V usage is TRBV12-5 and J usage is TRBJ1-1; weak D call: TRBD1 (6 bases). The V and J ends lost 0 bases and 5 bases respectively, with 13 bases between them. The CDR3 covers 15 residues. Germline V gives CDR1 LGHNT, CDR2 FRNRAP. As DNA, the CDR3 is TGTGCTAGTGGTTTGGTAAAGGGGGAAAATACTGAAGCTTTCTTT. It codes for CASGLVKGENTEAFF.

J is TRBJ1-1 and V is TRBV5-1; D is undetermined. The CDR3 totals 13 residues. V lost 2 bases, J lost 8 bases, and 13 bases lay in between. Germline V CDR1 and CDR2: SGHRS, YFSETQ. The CDR3 nucleotides are TGCGCCAGCAGCTTTCAAGAGGGTGGGGAAGCTTTCTTT. Translating gives CASSFQEGGEAFF.

Comment on this clone: At the DNA level, this CDR3 is encoded by other sequences in the same sample as well. The rearrangement links TRBV5-1 to TRBJ2-5, with 15 bases matching TRBD2. The CDR3 is 16 residues long. The germline gives CDR1 SGHRS, CDR2 YFSETQ. Trimming removed 4 bases from V and 2 bases from J; junction bases left unmatched: 3. In nucleotides, the CDR3 is TGCGCCAGCAGCAGCGGACTAGCGGGGGGGCAAGAGACCCAGTACTTC. This translates into CASSSGLAGGQETQYF.

The chain links TRBV2 to TRBJ2-5, with a tentative D call TRBD1 (6 bases). The CDR3 has 17 residues. Germline V gene sequence: CDR1 SNHLY, CDR2 FYNNEI. V shed 7 bases and J shed 0 bases, with 21 bases lying between them. CDR3 nucleotide sequence: TGTGCCAGCATTGGGGCTGAGGGCAGGGGCCACCAAGAGACCCAGTACTTC. Translating gives CASIGAEGRGHQETQYF.

In the case of this clone: Other DNA sequences within the sample encode an identical CDR3. In DNA form, the CDR3 reads TGTGCCAGCAGCTTTAACAGGGACGGCTACACCTTC. Protein sequence: CASSFNRDGYTF. This rearrangement joins TRBV7-9 to TRBJ1-2; possibly TRBD1 for D (6 bases). Germline CDR1 is SEHNR and CDR2 is FQNEAQ (reference sequence). Trimming removed 3 bases from V and 8 bases from J, with 10 bases in between. The CDR3 is made up of 12 amino acids.

V is TRBV28 and J is TRBJ1-4; 10 bases map to TRBD1. The germline V gene encodes CDR1 MDHEN and CDR2 SYDVKM. The CDR3 totals 14 residues. Losses at the gene ends were 6 bases for V and 5 bases for J; bases not matched to a gene: 3. CDR3 bases: TGTGCCAGCAGCAAGGGACAGGGGAATGAAAAACTGTTTTTT. Translated: CASSKGQGNEKLFF.

The chain combines TRBV6-2 or TRBV6-3 with TRBJ2-7; maybe TRBD2 (6 bases). The V gene's germline CDR1 is MNHEY and CDR2 SVGEGT. CDR3 length: 18 amino acids. V was trimmed by 5 bases and J by 5 bases, leaving 28 bases between them. The DNA of the CDR3 is TGTGCCAGCAGTCCGACAACCCGCGGCCGGCTGACTAGAAACGAGCAGTACTTC. It yields the protein CASSPTTRGRLTRNEQYF.

This rearrangement joins TRBV6-4 to TRBJ1-2, with TRBD1 identical over 7 bases. The CDR3 totals 12 residues. The germline CDR1 and CDR2 sequences are MRHNA and SNTAGT. The trim removed 4 bases at V and 8 bases at J, leaving 4 bases unmatched. CDR3 in DNA: TGTGCCAGCAGTGGACAGGGCCACGGCTACACCTTC. Its protein is CASSGQGHGYTF.